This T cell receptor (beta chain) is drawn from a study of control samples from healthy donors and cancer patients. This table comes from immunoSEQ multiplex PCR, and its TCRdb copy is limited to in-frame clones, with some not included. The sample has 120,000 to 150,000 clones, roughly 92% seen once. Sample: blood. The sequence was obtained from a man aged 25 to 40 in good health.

CDR3 residues: CASRPGGSTEAFF. CDR3 nucleotide sequence: TGTGCCAGCAGACCGGGGGGCAGCACTGAAGCTTTCTTT. The gene calls are TRBV28 and TRBJ1-1; a weak D match, TRBD1 (6 bases). The germline V and J ends were trimmed by 6 bases and 4 bases, with 12 bases remaining between them. The V gene's germline CDR1 is MDHEN and CDR2 SYDVKM. The CDR3 extends over 13 amino acids.